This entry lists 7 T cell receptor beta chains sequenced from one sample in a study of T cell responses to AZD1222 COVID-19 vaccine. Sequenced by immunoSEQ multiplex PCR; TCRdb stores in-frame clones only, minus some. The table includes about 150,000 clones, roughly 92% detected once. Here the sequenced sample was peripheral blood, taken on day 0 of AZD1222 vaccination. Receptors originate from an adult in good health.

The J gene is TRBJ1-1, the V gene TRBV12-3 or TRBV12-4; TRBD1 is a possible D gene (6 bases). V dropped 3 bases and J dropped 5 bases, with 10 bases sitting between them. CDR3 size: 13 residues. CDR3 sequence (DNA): TGTGCCAGCAGTTTCCAGAGGGGGACTGAAGCTTTCTTT. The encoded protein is CASSFQRGTEAFF.

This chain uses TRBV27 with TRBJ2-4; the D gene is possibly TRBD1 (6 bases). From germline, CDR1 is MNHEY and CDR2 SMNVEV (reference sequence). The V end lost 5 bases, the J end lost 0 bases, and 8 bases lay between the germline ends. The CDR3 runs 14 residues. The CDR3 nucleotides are TGTGCCAGCAGTCCCAGGGGAGCCAAAAACATTCAGTACTTC. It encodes CASSPRGAKNIQYF.

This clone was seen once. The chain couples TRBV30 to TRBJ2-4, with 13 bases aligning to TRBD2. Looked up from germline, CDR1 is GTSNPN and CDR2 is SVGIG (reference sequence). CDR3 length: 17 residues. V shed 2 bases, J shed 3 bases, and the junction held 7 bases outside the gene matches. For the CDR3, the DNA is TGTGCCTGGAGTCCCACTAGCGGGAGGGCAAGCAAAAACATTCAGTACTTC. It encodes CAWSPTSGRASKNIQYF. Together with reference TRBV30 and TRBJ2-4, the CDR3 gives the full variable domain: SQTIHQWPATLVQPVGSPLSLECTVEGTSNPNLYWYRQAAGRGLQLLFYSVGIGQISSEVPQNLSASRPQDRQFILSSKKLLLSDSGFYLCAWSPTSGRASKNIQYFGAGTRLSVL.

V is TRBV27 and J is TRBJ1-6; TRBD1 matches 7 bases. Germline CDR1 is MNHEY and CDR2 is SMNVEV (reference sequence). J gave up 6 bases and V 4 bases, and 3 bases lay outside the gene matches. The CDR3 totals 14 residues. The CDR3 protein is CASSSGGLNSPLHF. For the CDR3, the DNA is TGTGCCAGCAGTTCAGGGGGTCTTAATTCACCCCTCCACTTT.

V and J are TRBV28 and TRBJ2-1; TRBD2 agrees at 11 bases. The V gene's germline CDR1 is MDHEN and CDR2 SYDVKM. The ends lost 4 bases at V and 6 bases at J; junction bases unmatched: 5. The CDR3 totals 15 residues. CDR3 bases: TGTGCCAGCAGTTCTAGTAGCGGGAGGGCCAATGAGCAGTTCTTC. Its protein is CASSSSSGRANEQFF.

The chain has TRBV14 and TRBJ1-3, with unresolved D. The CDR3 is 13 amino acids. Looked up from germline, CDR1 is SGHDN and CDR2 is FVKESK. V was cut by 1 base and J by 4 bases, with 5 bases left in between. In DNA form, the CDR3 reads TGTGCCAGCAGCCAAGTCAGCGGAAACACCATATATTTT. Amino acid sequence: CASSQVSGNTIYF.

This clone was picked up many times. CDR3: CASSQPGLAGGSSTTDTQYF. The CDR3 coding sequence is TGCGCCAGCAGCCAACCGGGACTAGCGGGGGGCTCTTCGACCACAGATACGCAGTATTTT. This chain connects TRBV4-1 to TRBJ2-3, with 15 positions matching TRBD2. Germline loops: CDR1 MGHRA, CDR2 YSYEKL. CDR3 length: 20 residues. V trimming: 2 bases; J trimming: 2 bases; junction bases outside the gene matches: 11.